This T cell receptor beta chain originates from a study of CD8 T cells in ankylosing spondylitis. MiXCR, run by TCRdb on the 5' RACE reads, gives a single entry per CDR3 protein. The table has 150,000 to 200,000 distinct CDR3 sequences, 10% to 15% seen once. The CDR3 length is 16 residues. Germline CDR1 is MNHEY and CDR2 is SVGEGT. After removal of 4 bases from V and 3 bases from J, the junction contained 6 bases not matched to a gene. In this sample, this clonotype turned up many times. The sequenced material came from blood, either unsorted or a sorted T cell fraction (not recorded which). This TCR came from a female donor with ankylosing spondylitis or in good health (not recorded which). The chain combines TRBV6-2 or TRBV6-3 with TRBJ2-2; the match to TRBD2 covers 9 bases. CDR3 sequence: CASSSVAGVDTGELFF. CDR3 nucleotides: TGTGCCAGCAGTTCGGTAGCGGGAGTGGACACCGGGGAGCTGTTTTTT.